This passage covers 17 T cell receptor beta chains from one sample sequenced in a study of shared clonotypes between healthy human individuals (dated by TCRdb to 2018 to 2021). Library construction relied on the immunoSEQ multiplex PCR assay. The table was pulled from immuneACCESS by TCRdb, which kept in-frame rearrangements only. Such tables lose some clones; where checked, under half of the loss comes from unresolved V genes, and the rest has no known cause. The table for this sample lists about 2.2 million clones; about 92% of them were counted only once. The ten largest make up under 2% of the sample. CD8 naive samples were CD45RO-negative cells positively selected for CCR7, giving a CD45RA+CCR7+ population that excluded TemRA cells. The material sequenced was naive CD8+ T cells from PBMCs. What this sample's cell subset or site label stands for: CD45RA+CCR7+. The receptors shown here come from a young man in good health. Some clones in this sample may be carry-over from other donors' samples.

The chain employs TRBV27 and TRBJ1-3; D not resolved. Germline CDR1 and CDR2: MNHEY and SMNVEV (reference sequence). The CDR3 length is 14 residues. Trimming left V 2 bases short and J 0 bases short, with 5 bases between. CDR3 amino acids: CASSLRHSGNTIYF. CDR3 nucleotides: TGTGCCAGCAGTTTAAGGCACTCTGGAAACACCATATATTTT.

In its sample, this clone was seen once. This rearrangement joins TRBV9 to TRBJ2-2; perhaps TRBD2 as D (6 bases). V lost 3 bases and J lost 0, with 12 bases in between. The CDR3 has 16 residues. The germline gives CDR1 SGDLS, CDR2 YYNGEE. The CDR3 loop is CASSGRLDANTGELFF. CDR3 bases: TGTGCCAGCAGCGGGAGACTAGACGCGAACACCGGGGAGCTGTTTTTT.

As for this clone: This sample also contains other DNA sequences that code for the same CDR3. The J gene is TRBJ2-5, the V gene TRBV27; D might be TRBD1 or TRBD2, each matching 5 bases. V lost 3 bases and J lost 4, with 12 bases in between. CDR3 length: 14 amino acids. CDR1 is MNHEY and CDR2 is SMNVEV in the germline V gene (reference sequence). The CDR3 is CASSFGGRGETQYF. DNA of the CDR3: TGTGCCAGCAGTTTTGGGGGACGAGGAGAGACCCAGTACTTC.

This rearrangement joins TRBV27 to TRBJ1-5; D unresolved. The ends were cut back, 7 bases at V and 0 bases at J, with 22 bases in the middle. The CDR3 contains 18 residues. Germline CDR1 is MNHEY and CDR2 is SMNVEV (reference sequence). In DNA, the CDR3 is TGTGCCAGCATACAAGGGCTGGGGAGGTTTGATAGCAATCAGCCCCAGCATTTT. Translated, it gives CASIQGLGRFDSNQPQHF.

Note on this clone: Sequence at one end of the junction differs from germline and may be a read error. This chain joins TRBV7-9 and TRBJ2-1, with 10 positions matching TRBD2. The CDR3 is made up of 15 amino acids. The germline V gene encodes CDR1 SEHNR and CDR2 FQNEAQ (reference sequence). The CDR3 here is CASRLAGGTYNEQFF. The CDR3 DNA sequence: TGTGCCAGCAGGTTAGCGGGAGGTACCTACAATGAGCAGTTCTTC. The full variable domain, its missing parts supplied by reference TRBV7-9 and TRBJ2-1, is DTGVSQNPRHKITKRGQNVTFRCDPISEHNRLYWYRQTLGQGPEFLTYFQNEAQLEKSRLLSDRFSAERPKGSFSTLEIQRTEQGDSAMYLCASRLAGGTYNEQFFGPGTRLTVL.

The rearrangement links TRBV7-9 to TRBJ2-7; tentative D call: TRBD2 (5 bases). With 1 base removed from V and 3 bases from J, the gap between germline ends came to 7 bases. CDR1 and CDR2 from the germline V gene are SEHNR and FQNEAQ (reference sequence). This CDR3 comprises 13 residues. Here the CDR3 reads CASSLELDYEQYF. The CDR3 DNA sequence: TGTGCCAGCAGCTTAGAACTAGACTACGAGCAGTACTTC.

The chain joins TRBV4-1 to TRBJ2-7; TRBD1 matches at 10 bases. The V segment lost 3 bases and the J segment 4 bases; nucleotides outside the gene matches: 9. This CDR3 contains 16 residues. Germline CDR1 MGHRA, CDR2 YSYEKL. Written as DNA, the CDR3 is TGCGCCAGCAGCCATGACCCCGGGACAGGGGAGTACGAGCAGTACTTC. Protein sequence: CASSHDPGTGEYEQYF.

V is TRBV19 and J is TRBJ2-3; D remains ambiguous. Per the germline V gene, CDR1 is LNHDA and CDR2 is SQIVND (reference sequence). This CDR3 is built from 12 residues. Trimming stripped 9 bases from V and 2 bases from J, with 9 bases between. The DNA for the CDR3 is TGTGCCAGCGGACGGTACACAGATACGCAGTATTTT. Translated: CASGRYTDTQYF. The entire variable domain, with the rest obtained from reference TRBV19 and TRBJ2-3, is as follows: DGGITQSPKYLFRKEGQNVTLSCEQNLNHDAMYWYRQDPGQGLRLIYYSQIVNDFQKGDIAEGYSVSREKKESFPLTVTSAQKNPTAFYLCASGRYTDTQYFGPGTRLTVL.

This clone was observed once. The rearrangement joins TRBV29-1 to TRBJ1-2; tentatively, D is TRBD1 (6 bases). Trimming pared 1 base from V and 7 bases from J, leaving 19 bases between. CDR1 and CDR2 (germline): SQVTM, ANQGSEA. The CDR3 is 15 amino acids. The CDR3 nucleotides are TGCAGCGTTGAAGGGACAGCCCTAAGCGGAGGTGGCTACACCTTC. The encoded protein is CSVEGTALSGGGYTF.

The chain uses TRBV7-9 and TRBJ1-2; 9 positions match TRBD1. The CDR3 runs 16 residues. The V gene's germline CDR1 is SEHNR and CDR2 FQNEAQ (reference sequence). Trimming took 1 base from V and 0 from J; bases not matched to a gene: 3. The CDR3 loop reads CASSLGGQGSNYGYTF. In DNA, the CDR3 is TGTGCCAGCAGCTTAGGAGGACAGGGGTCTAACTATGGCTACACCTTC. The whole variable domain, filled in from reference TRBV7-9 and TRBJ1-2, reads DTGVSQNPRHKITKRGQNVTFRCDPISEHNRLYWYRQTLGQGPEFLTYFQNEAQLEKSRLLSDRFSAERPKGSFSTLEIQRTEQGDSAMYLCASSLGGQGSNYGYTFGSGTRLTVV.

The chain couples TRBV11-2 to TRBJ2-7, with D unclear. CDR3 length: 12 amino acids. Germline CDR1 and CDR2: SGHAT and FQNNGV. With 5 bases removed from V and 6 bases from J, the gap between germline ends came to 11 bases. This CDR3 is CASSPRHREQYF. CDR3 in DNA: TGTGCCAGCAGCCCCAGACATCGCGAGCAGTACTTC.

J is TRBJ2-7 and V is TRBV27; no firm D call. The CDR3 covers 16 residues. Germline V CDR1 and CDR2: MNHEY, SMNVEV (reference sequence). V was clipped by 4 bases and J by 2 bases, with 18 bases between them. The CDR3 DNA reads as TGTGCCAGCAGTTCCCCGGCAGCCCTGGGGACCTACGAGCAGTACTTC. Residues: CASSSPAALGTYEQYF.

The CDR3 sequence is CASSLAGSGNTIYF. CDR3 bases: TGTGCCAGCAGCTTAGCAGGGTCTGGAAACACCATATATTTT. J is TRBJ1-3 and V is TRBV7-9; no reliable D call. CDR1 is SEHNR and CDR2 is FQNEAQ in the germline V gene (reference sequence). Trimming shortened V by 0 bases and J by 1 base, and 4 bases separated the two germline ends. This CDR3 spans 14 amino acids.

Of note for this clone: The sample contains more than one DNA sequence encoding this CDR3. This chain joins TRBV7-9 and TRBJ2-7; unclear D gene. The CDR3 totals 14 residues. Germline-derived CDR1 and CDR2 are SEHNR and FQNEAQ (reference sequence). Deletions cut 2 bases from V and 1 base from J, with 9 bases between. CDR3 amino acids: CASSLLGLSYEQYF. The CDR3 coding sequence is TGTGCCAGCAGCTTACTAGGCCTTTCCTACGAGCAGTACTTC.

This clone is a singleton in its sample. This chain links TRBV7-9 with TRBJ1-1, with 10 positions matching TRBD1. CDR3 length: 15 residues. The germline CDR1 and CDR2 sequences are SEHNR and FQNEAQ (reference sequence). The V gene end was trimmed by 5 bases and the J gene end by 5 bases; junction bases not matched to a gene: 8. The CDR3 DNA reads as TGTGCCAGCAGCGGCCGACAGGGGGCCGTGACTGAAGCTTTCTTT. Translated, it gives CASSGRQGAVTEAFF.

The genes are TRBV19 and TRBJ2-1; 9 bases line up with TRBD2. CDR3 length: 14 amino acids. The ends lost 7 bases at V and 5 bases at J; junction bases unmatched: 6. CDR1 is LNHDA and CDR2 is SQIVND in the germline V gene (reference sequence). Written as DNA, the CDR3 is TGTGCCAGTATGGTGGCTAGCGGGGACAATGAGCAGTTCTTC. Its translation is CASMVASGDNEQFF.

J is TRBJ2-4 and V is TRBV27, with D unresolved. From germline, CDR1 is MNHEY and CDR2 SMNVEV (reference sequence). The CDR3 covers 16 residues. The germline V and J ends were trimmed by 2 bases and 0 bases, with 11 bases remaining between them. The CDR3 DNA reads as TGTGCCAGCAGTTTAGGGTCCGGAGTAGCCAAAAACATTCAGTACTTC. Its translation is CASSLGSGVAKNIQYF.